Below are 5 T cell receptor beta chains sequenced from a single sample in a study of T-cell memory formation after mild COVID-19. TCRdb re-called the 5' RACE reads with MiXCR, one entry per CDR3 protein. Altogether about 470,000 distinct CDR3 sequences are present, about 23% being singletons, with the ten largest covering 12%. Sequences were obtained from PBMCs or a T cell subset sorted from them (not recorded which). The receptors originated from an adult woman who had mild COVID-19 (a few samples of this study predate the infection). Cell type and time point are not known.

The genes are TRBV7-9 and TRBJ2-3; 8 bases match TRBD2. Germline values: CDR1 SEHNR, CDR2 FQNEAQ (reference sequence). Germline trimming cut 3 bases from V and 4 bases from J; bases unmatched to any gene: 9. This CDR3 has 16 amino acids. CDR3 amino acids: CASSFFGPGGADTQYF. CDR3 coding DNA: TGTGCCAGCAGCTTTTTCGGGCCCGGGGGGGCAGATACGCAGTATTTT.

The chain joins TRBV9 to TRBJ2-1, with TRBD2 identical over 8 bases. J was trimmed by 2 bases and V by 1 base; bases with no gene match: 2. This CDR3 comprises 15 residues. Germline V lookup: CDR1 SGDLS, CDR2 YYNGEE. The CDR3 nucleotides read TGTGCCAGCAGCGTAACAGCGGGAGCCTACAATGAGCAGTTCTTC. This codes for CASSVTAGAYNEQFF. Filled out from reference TRBV9 and TRBJ2-1, the complete variable domain reads DSGVTQTPKHLITATGQRVTLRCSPRSGDLSVYWYQQSLDQGLQFLIQYYNGEERAKGNILERFSAQQFPDLHSELNLSSLELGDSALYFCASSVTAGAYNEQFFGPGTRLTVL.

This clonotype was counted between two and nine times. The J gene is TRBJ1-1, the V gene TRBV12-3 or TRBV12-4; possibly TRBD1 for D (5 bases). V was shortened by 4 bases and J by 4 bases, with 16 bases between the two germline ends. This CDR3 has 15 amino acids. The DNA for the CDR3 is TGTGCCAGCAGTTCGCTTCAGGGTGGATTCACTGAAGCTTTCTTT. This translates into CASSSLQGGFTEAFF.

This chain uses TRBV19 with TRBJ2-7; TRBD2 might be the D (5 bases). From germline, CDR1 is LNHDA and CDR2 SQIVND (reference sequence). The CDR3 runs 14 residues. V was pared by 6 bases and J by 0 bases, with 12 bases between. The CDR3 region has the DNA TGTGCCAGTAGATGGACCGAGGGCTCCTACGAGCAGTACTTC. The encoded protein is CASRWTEGSYEQYF.

The chain combines TRBV9 with TRBJ2-1; D possibly corresponds to TRBD2 (6 bases). V gave up 3 bases and J gave up 3 bases, with 13 bases separating them. There are 15 residues in the CDR3. The V gene's germline CDR1 is SGDLS and CDR2 YYNGEE. CDR3 residues: CASSAWTKDYNEQFF. The DNA for the CDR3 is TGTGCCAGCAGCGCATGGACTAAGGACTACAATGAGCAGTTCTTC.